The clone carrying this T cell receptor (beta chain) came up many times. Antigen specificity is unknown. These data come from a study of T-cell reconstitution after alpha-beta-depleted transplantation in children. Unique molecular identifiers were used to barcode this TCRbeta library. From the PCR reads, TCRdb called clonotypes with MiXCR, one entry per CDR3 protein. The sample yields about 150,000 distinct CDR3 sequences, roughly 10% seen once. The CDR3 totals 14 residues. The V end was cut by 3 bases, the J end by 3 bases, with 11 bases between. CDR1 is SGHRS, CDR2 YFSETQ, per germline. Regarding the study as a whole: In some patients, recipient T cells and intrathymic progenitors surviving conditioning explained high day-60 diversity. Two months or so post-transplant, alpha-beta T cells reportedly derived from several hundred expanded graft clones.

The sequence came from a boy aged 2 to 10 with acute myeloid leukemia, due to receive a stem cell transplant. The sample here was PBMCs, taken before TCRalphabeta/CD19-depleted stem cell transplant. V gene TRBV5-1 combines with J gene TRBJ2-3, with D perhaps matching TRBD1 (5 bases). CDR3 protein: CASSSGQETDTQYF. CDR3 sequence (DNA): TGCGCCAGCAGCTCCGGACAAGAGACAGATACGCAGTATTTT.